The rows below give T cell receptor beta chains drawn from one sample of a study of cytomegalovirus exposure and HLA in healthy donors. Sequencing was performed with immunoSEQ multiplex PCR; in TCRdb, only in-frame clones are kept and a portion is missing. The sample yields around 100,000 clones, 65% to 85% seen once. Sequenced: PBMCs. The receptors stem from a woman aged 55-75 years in good health and CMV-seropositive. The CDR3 runs from the conserved cysteine through the conserved F or W. Each record gives: D gene, clone size, V gene, J gene, CDR3 protein, CDR3 DNA. The D gene is left open where the match is weak. A row's size may be missing; if present it is once, few, many or a size class.

.	.	TRBV19	TRBJ1-5	CASTDSSNQPQHF	TGTGCCAGTACAGACAGCTCGAATCAGCCCCAGCATTTT
TRBD2	.	TRBV2	TRBJ2-5	CASRRLAGVMETQYF	TGTGCCAGCAGAAGACTAGCGGGAGTTATGGAGACCCAGTACTTC
.	.	TRBV21-1	TRBJ2-5	CASSKATSGRGGQETQYF	TGTGCCAGCAGCAAAGCAACTAGCGGGAGGGGAGGACAAGAGACCCAGTACTTC
.	few	TRBV5-1	TRBJ2-1	CASTLRQYYNEQFF	TGCGCCAGCACCCTTAGACAGTACTACAATGAGCAGTTCTTC
TRBD1	.	TRBV7-6	TRBJ1-5	CASSPTWTGVPQPQHF	TGTGCCAGCAGCCCCACCTGGACAGGGGTTCCTCAGCCCCAGCATTTT
.	once	TRBV14	TRBJ2-5	CASSQEVGRLETQYF	TGTGCCAGCAGCCAAGAAGTCGGCAGGCTAGAGACCCAGTACTTC
TRBD1	.	TRBV5-5	TRBJ1-2	CASSLSGGGGYTF	TGTGCCAGCAGCTTGTCAGGGGGTGGCGGCTACACCTTC
.	.	TRBV9	TRBJ2-1	CASSVDQGALPNEQFF	TGTGCCAGCAGCGTAGACCAGGGCGCTCTCCCAAATGAGCAGTTCTTC
TRBD1	.	TRBV28	TRBJ2-5	CASTLTGVETQYF	TGTGCCAGCACTCTAACAGGGGTAGAGACCCAGTACTTC
.	.	TRBV7-9	TRBJ1-5	CASSYGGGSGIAQPQHF	TGTGCCAGCAGCTACGGGGGGGGTTCGGGGATCGCGCAGCCCCAGCATTTT
.	.	TRBV18	TRBJ1-2	CASSSGDVGYTF	TGTGCCAGCTCATCCGGGGATGTGGGCTACACCTTC
.	.	TRBV5-1	TRBJ1-5	CASSSDVQGGQPQHF	TGCGCCAGCAGCTCGGATGTCCAGGGCGGACAGCCCCAGCATTTT
TRBD1	.	TRBV25-1	TRBJ2-5	CASSRSGTGSTETQYF	TGTGCCAGCAGCCGATCCGGGACAGGGTCTACAGAGACCCAGTACTTC
.	few	TRBV6-5	TRBJ1-1	CASSYASDSNTEAFF	TGTGCCAGCAGTTACGCCAGTGATTCGAACACTGAAGCTTTCTTT
.	few	TRBV5-1	TRBJ1-4	CASSQGNEKLFF	TGCGCCAGCAGCCAGGGGAATGAAAAACTGTTTTTT
TRBD2	.	TRBV5-1	TRBJ2-2	CASSFRLADTGELFF	TGCGCCAGCAGTTTCCGACTAGCTGACACCGGGGAGCTGTTTTTT
.	.	TRBV5-1	TRBJ2-7	CASSFTDFYEQYF	TGCGCCAGCAGCTTTACAGATTTCTACGAGCAGTACTTC
.	.	TRBV30	TRBJ1-2	CAWSAEARAAGYTF	TGTGCCTGGAGTGCTGAAGCCAGGGCTGCTGGCTACACCTTC
TRBD1	.	TRBV30	TRBJ2-7	CAWSPTGGASEQYF	TGTGCCTGGAGTCCGACAGGGGGCGCTTCCGAGCAGTACTTC
.	.	TRBV30	TRBJ2-2	CAWSSYLLQGTGGLFF	TGTGCCTGGAGTTCTTACCTCCTCCAGGGAACCGGGGGGCTGTTTTTT
.	.	TRBV28	TRBJ2-3	CASSLFWQGSTDTQYF	TGTGCCAGCAGTTTATTTTGGCAGGGAAGCACAGATACGCAGTATTTT
TRBD2	.	TRBV9	TRBJ2-2	CASSVEALAGVVGELFF	TGTGCCAGCAGCGTAGAGGCCCTAGCGGGAGTGGTCGGGGAGCTGTTTTTT
TRBD1	.	TRBV20-1	TRBJ1-2	CSARVDRSYTF	TGCAGTGCTAGGGTGGACAGGAGCTACACCTTC
TRBD2	.	TRBV5-1	TRBJ2-7	CASSFAPSGTSLAEQYF	TGCGCCAGCAGCTTTGCGCCCTCCGGGACTAGCTTAGCTGAGCAGTACTTC
TRBD2	.	TRBV10-3	TRBJ2-5	CAISPGGSGSQETQYF	TGTGCCATCAGTCCCGGGGGAAGCGGGAGTCAGGAGACCCAGTACTTC
TRBD2	.	TRBV6-1	TRBJ2-7	CARVKVGGKYEQYF	TGTGCCAGGGTAAAGGTGGGGGGGAAATACGAGCAGTACTTC
.	.	TRBV7-2	TRBJ1-5	CASSPWTVLNQPQHF	TGTGCCAGCAGCCCATGGACAGTATTGAATCAGCCCCAGCATTTT
TRBD1	few	TRBV9	TRBJ1-6	CASSVSGTDNSPLHF	TGTGCCAGCAGCGTCTCCGGGACAGATAATTCACCCCTCCACTTT
.	.	TRBV10-3	TRBJ1-1	CAISEGGLFTEAFF	TGTGCCATCAGTGAGGGGGGCCTATTCACTGAAGCTTTCTTT
.	.	TRBV11-2	TRBJ1-1	CASSLDSEAFF	TGTGCCAGCAGCTTAGACAGTGAAGCTTTCTTT
.	.	TRBV2	TRBJ2-2	CASRVGALNTGELFF	TGTGCCAGCAGAGTAGGGGCCCTGAACACCGGGGAGCTGTTTTTT
.	few	TRBV7-9	TRBJ1-1	CASSIEGLGAFF	TGTGCCAGCAGCATAGAGGGGCTGGGGGCTTTCTTT
TRBD1	.	TRBV7-9	TRBJ2-2	CASSSGGTGELFF	TGTGCCAGCAGCTCAGGGGGTACCGGGGAGCTGTTTTTT
.	.	TRBV7-9	TRBJ1-2	CASSLAPGTIGDTF	TGTGCCAGCAGCTTAGCCCCAGGGACAATAGGGGACACCTTC
.	.	TRBV2	TRBJ1-1	CASRIGGAEAFF	TGTGCCAGCAGGATCGGGGGAGCTGAAGCTTTCTTT
.	.	TRBV5-1	TRBJ2-2	CASSLNPGHLNTGELFF	TGCGCCAGCAGCTTAAACCCGGGACACCTAAACACCGGGGAGCTGTTTTTT
TRBD1	.	TRBV19	TRBJ1-5	CASSIQGGGEPQHF	TGTGCCAGTAGTATACAGGGGGGAGGTGAGCCCCAGCATTTT
.	.	TRBV6-5	TRBJ2-7	CASSYWAEGEQYF	TGTGCCAGCAGTTACTGGGCGGAGGGGGAGCAGTACTTC
.	.	TRBV11-2	TRBJ2-2	CASSLGLLYGSGYTGELFF	TGTGCCAGCAGCTTAGGGCTATTGTACGGTTCAGGATACACCGGGGAGCTGTTTTTT
TRBD2	.	TRBV5-6	TRBJ2-1	CASRHLAEGHNEQFF	TGTGCCAGCAGGCATCTAGCGGAGGGACACAATGAGCAGTTCTTC
TRBD2	.	TRBV30	TRBJ2-1	CAWSRTGGEFF	TGTGCCTGGAGTCGGACGGGAGGGGAGTTCTTC